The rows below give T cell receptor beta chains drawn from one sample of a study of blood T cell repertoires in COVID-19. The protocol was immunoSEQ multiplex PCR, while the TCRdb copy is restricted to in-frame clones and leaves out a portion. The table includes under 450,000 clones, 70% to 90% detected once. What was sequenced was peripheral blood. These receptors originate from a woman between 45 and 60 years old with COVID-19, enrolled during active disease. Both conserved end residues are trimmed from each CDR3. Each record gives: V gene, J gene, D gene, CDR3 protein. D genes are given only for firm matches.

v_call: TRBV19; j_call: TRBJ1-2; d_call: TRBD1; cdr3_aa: ASKIRDRAYGYT
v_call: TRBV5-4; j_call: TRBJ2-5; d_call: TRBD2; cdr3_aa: ASSSGLAGETQY
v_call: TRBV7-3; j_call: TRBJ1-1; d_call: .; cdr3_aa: ASSLSTETEAF
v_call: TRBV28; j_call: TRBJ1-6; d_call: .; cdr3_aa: ASRNTGDSPLH
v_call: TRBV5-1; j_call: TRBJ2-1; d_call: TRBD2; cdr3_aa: ASSHRTSGVYNEQF
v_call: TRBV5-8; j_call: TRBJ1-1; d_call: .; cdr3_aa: ASSPDRQRVGFAF
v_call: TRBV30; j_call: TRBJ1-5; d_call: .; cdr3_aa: AWSVREDQPQH
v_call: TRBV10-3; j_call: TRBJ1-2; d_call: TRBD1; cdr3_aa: ATEQGASYGYT
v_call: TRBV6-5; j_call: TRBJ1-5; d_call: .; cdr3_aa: ASNRGGDRNQPQH
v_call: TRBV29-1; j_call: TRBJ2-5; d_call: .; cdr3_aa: SVRLRGETQY
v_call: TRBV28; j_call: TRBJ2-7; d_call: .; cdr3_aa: ASSLGLAGQY
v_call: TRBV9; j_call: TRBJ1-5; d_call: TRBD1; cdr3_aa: ASSVGTDITQPQH
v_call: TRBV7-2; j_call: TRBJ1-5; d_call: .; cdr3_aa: ASSPDRDQPQH
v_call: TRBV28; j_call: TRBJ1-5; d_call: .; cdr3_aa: ASSAMGRLNQPQH
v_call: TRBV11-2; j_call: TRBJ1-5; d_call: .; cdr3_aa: ASSLEGGLGQPQH
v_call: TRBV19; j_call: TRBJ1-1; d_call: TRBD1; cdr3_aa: ASSPQGALSTEAF
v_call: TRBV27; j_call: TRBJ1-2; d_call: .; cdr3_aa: ASSLTGGEYYGYT
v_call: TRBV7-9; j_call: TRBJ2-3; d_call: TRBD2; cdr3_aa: ASSLPRASGGAADTQY
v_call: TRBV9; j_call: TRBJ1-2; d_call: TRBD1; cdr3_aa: ASSQLGQGAGGYT
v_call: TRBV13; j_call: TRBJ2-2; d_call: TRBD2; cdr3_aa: ASSLGPSGGASGELF
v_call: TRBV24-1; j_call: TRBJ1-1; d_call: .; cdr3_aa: ATRGLQGTEAF
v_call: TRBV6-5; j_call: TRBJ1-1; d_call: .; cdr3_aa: ASRISDRSNTEAF
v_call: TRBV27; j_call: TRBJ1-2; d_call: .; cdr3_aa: ASHIGGRGNGYT
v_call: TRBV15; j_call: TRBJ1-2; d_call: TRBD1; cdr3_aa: ATSREGQGYGYT
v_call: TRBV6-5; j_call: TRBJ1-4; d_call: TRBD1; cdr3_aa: ASRGQQSEKLF
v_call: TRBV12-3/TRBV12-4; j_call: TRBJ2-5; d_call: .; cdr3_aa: ASRTGAQETQY
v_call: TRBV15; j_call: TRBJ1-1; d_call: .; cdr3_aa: ATSLGARGTEAF
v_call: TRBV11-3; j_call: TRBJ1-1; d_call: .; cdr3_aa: ASSLGRNTEAF
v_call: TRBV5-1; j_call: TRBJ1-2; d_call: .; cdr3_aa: ASSLAQGYGYT
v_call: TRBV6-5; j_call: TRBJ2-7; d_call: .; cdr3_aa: ASSSSTSSYEQY
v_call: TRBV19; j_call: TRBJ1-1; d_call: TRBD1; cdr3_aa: ASSTRTGGKNTEAF
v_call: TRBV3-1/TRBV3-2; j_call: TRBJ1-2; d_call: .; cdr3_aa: ASSLGTGSFYGYT
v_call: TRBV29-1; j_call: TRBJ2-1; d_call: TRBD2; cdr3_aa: SVVRGGSYNEQF
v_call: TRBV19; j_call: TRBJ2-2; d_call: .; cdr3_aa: ASRSGGELF
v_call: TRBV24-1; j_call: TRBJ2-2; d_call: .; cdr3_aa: ATSDAAAGPGELF
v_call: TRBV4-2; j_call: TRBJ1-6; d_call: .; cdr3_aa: ASSQDLTGSPLH
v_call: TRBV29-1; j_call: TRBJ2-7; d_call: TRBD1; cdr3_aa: SAATGTSYEQY
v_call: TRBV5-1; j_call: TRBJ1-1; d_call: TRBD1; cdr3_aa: ASSTGGAEAF
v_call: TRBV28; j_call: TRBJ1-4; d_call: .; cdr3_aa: ASSLGVSGEKLF
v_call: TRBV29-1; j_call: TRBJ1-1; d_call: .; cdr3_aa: SDTGEDMNTEAF
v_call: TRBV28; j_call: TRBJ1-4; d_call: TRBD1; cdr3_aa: ASSLGGTGKEKLF
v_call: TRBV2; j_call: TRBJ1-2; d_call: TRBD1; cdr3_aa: ASSEQQGQFVYGYT
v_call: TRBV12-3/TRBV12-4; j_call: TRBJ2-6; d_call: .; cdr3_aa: ASSLLGANVLT
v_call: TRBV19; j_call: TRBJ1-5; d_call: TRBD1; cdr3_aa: ASTPDRGHSQPQH
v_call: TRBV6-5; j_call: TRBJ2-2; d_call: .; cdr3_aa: ASSYSGDTGELF
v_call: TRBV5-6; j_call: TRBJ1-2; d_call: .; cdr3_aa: ASCIGGINYGYT
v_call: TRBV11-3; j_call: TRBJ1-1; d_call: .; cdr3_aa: ASSFNRGTEAF
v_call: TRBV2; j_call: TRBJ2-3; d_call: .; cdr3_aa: ASTGGLGRDTQY
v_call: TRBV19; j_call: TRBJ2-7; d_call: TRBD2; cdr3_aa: ASSITGGGIRREQY
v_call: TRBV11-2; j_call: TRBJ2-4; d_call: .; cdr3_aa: ASSRGVLRAKNIQY
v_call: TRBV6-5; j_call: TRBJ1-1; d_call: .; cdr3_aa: ASSYSWRGNTEAF
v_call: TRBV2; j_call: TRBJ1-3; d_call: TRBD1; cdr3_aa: ASRDRGGGNTIY
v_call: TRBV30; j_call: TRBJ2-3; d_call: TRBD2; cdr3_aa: AWSATSGGGTDTQY